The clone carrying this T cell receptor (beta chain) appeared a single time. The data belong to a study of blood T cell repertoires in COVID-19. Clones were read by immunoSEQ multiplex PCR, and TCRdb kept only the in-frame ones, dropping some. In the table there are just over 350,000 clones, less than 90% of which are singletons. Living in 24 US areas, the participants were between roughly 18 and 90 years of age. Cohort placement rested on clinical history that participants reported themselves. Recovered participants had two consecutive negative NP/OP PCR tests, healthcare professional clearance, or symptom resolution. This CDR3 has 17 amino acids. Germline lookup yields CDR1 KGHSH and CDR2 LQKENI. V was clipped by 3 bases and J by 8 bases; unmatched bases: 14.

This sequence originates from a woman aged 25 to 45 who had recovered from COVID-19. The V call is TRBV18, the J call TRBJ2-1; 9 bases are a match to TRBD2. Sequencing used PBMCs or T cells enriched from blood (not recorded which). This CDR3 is CASSPGLAGRKGDEQFF. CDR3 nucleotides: TGTGCCAGCTCACCGGGGCTAGCGGGGAGAAAAGGAGATGAGCAGTTCTTC.